The 7 T cell receptor beta chains in this list originate from one sample, sequenced in a study of OX40 agonist ivuxolimab in advanced cancers. The data were produced by immunoSEQ multiplex PCR, yet TCRdb's version contains in-frame clones alone and is incomplete. The sample has under 65,000 clones, around 83% seen once. The starting material was CD4+ or CD8+ T cells sorted from blood, obtained in a trial of the OX40 agonist ivuxolimab. The receptors derive from an adult with an advanced solid tumor such as melanoma, head and neck, liver or kidney cancer.

The chain joins TRBV10-3 to TRBJ2-3; maybe TRBD1 (6 bases). Per the germline V gene, CDR1 is ENHRY and CDR2 is SYGVKD. This CDR3 contains 14 residues. Trimming stripped 9 bases from V and 5 bases from J, with 18 bases between. CDR3 residues: CAISSGQIRDTQYF. CDR3 sequence (DNA): TGTGCCATATCCTCCGGACAGATCCGAGATACGCAGTATTTT.

Only one count was recorded for this clone. V usage is TRBV5-1 and J usage is TRBJ2-5; D might be TRBD2 (5 bases). CDR3 length: 15 residues. V was pared by 0 bases and J by 11 bases, with 20 bases between. Per the germline V gene, CDR1 is SGHRS and CDR2 is YFSETQ. CDR3 in amino acids: CASSLDTVSVWEQYF. As DNA, the CDR3 is TGCGCCAGCAGCTTGGATACAGTATCGGTGTGGGAGCAGTACTTC.

This chain's CDR3 is CASSTRTRDSYEQYF. In DNA, the CDR3 is TGTGCCAGCAGTACCCGGACCCGCGATTCCTACGAGCAGTACTTC. The V and J genes are TRBV27 and TRBJ2-7; D is unresolved. Trimming left V 5 bases short and J 1 base short, with 15 bases between. In germline, CDR1 is MNHEY, CDR2 SMNVEV (reference sequence). The CDR3 covers 15 residues.

V and J are TRBV7-3 and TRBJ1-4; D gene uncertain. This CDR3 has 14 residues. The V end was cut by 5 bases, the J end by 8 bases, with 15 bases between. The germline V gene has CDR1 SGHTA and CDR2 FQGTGA. The chain's CDR3 is CASSTGKPGEKLFF. CDR3 nucleotides: TGTGCCAGCAGCACCGGAAAACCCGGGGAAAAACTGTTTTTT.

V is TRBV7-8 and J is TRBJ1-2; 9 bases are a match to TRBD1. Germline V gene sequence: CDR1 SGHVS, CDR2 FQNEAQ. This CDR3 has 15 amino acids. With V trimmed by 2 bases and J by 1 base, 2 bases remained unmatched. The CDR3 bases are TGTGCCAGCAGCTTAAGGACAGGGGTTAACTATGGCTACACCTTC. Protein product: CASSLRTGVNYGYTF.

The chain joins TRBV5-4 to TRBJ1-2; D possibly corresponds to TRBD1 (5 bases). V lost 5 bases to trimming and J lost 1 base, with 12 bases between them. The CDR3 sequence is 14 residues long. The germline V gene encodes CDR1 SGHNT and CDR2 YYREEE (reference sequence). The CDR3, as DNA: TGTGCCAGCAGGAAGCAGGGAGGTAACTATGGCTACACCTTC. Its protein product is CASRKQGGNYGYTF. Filled out from reference TRBV5-4 and TRBJ1-2, the complete variable domain reads ETGVTQSPTHLIKTRGQQVTLRCSSQSGHNTVSWYQQALGQGPQFIFQYYREEENGRGNFPPRFSGLQFPNYSSELNVNALELDDSALYLCASRKQGGNYGYTFGSGTRLTVV.

CDR3 bases: TGTGCCAGCTCACCGGACGCCTACAATGAGCAGTTCTTC. Translated, it gives CASSPDAYNEQFF. The rearrangement links TRBV18 to TRBJ2-1; D uncertain. The CDR3 spans 13 residues. Trimming left V 3 bases short and J 2 bases short, with 5 bases between. CDR1 is KGHSH and CDR2 is LQKENI in the germline V gene.